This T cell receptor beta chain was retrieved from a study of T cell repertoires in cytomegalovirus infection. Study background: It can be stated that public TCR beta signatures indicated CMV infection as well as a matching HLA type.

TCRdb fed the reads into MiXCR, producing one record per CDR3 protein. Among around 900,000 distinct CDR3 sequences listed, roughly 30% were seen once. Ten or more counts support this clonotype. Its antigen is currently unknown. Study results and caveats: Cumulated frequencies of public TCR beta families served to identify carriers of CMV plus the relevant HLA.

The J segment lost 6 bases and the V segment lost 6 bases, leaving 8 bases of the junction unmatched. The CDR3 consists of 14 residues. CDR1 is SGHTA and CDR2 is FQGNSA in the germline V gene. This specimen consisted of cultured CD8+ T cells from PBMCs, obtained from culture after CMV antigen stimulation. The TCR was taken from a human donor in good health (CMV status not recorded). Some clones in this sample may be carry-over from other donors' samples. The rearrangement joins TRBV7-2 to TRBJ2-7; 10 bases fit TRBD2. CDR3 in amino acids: CASSPSSGGVEQYF. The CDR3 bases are TGTGCCAGCAGTCCTTCTAGCGGGGGCGTCGAGCAGTACTTC.